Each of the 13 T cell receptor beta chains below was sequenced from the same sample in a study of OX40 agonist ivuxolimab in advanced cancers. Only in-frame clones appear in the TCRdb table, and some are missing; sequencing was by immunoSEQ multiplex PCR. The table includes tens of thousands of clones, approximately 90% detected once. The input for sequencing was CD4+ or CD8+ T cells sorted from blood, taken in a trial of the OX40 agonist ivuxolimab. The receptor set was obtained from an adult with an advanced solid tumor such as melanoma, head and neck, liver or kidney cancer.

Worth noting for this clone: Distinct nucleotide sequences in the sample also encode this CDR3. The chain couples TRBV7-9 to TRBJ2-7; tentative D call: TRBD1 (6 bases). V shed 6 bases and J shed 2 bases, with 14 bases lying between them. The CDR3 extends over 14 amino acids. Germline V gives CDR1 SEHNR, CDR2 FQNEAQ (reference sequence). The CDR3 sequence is CASSLQGGAYEQYF. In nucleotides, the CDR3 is TGTGCCAGCAGTTTACAGGGTGGGGCCTACGAGCAGTACTTC.

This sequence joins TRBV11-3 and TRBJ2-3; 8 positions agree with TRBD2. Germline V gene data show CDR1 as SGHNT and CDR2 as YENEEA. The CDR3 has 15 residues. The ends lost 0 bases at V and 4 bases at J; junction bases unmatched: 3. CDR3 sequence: CASSLDAGGADTQYF. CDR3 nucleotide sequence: TGTGCCAGCAGCTTAGATGCCGGGGGGGCAGATACGCAGTATTTT.

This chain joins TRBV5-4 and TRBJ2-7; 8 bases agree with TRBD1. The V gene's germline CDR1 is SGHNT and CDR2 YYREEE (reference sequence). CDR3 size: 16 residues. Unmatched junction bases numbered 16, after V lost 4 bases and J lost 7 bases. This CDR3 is CASSRSPGTGIGEQYF. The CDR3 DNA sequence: TGTGCCAGCAGCCGAAGCCCCGGGACAGGCATTGGGGAGCAGTACTTC.

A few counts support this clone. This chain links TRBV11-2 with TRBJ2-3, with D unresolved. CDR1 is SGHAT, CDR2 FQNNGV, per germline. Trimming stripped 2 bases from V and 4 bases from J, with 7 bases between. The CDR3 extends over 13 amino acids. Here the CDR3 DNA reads TGTGCCAGCAGCTTAAACTCAGCAGATACGCAGTATTTT. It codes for CASSLNSADTQYF.

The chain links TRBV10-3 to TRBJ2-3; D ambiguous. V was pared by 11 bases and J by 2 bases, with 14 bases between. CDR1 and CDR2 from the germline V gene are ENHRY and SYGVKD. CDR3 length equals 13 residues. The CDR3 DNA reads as TGTGCCTCCGAAGGGTCATACACAGATACGCAGTATTTT. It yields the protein CASEGSYTDTQYF.

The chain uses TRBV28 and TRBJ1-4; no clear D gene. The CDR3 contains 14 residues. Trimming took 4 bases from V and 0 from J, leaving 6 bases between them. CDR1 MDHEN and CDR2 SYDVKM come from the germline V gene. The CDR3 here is CASSYHATNEKLFF. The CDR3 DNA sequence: TGTGCCAGCAGTTACCATGCAACTAATGAAAAACTGTTTTTT. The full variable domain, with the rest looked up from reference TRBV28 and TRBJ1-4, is DVKVTQSSRYLVKRTGEKVFLECVQDMDHENMFWYRQDPGLGLRLIYFSYDVKMKEKGDIPEGYSVSREKKERFSLILESASTNQTSMYLCASSYHATNEKLFFGSGTQLSVL.

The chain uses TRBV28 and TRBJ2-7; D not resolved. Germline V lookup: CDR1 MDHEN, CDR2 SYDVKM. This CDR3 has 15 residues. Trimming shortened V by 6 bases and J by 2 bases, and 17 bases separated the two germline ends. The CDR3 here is CASSPSIGVAYEQYF. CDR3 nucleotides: TGTGCCAGCAGCCCCTCTATTGGGGTGGCCTACGAGCAGTACTTC.

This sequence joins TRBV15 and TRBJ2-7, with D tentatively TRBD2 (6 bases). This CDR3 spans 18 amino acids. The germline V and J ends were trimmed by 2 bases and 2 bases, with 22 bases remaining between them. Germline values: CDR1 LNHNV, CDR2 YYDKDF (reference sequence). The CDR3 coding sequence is TGTGCCACCAGCAGAAAGACTCTACGTAGCGGAAAGGCCTACGAGCAGTACTTC. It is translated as CATSRKTLRSGKAYEQYF.

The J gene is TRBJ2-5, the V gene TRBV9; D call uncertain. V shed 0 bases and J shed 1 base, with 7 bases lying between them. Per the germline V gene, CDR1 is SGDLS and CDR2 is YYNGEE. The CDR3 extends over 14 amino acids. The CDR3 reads CASSVGNTQETQYF. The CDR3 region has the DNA TGTGCCAGCAGCGTAGGGAACACCCAAGAGACCCAGTACTTC.

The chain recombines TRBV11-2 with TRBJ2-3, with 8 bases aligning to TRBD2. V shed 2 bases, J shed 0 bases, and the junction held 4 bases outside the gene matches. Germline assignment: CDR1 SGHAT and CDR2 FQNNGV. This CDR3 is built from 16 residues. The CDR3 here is CASSLIASGSTDTQYF. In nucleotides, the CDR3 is TGTGCCAGCAGCTTAATCGCTAGCGGGAGCACAGATACGCAGTATTTT.

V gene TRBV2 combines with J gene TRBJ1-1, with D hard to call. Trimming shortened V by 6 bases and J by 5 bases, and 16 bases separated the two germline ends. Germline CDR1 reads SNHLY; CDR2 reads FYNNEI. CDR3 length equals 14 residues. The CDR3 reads CASRTYLIGTEAFF. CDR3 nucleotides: TGTGCCAGCAGAACGTATCTAATTGGGACTGAAGCTTTCTTT.

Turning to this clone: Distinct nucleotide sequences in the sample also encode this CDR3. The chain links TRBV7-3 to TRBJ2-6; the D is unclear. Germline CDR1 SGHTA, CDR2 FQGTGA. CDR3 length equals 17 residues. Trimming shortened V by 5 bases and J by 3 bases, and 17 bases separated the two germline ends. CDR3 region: CASSRPTLHGGANVLTF. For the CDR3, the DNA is TGTGCCAGCAGCCGACCGACCCTACACGGTGGGGCCAACGTCCTGACTTTC.

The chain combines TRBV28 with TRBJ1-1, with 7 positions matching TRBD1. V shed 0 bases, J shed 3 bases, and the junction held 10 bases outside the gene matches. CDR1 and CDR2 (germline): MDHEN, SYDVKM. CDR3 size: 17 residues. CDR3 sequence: CASSLWTDRPKDTEAFF. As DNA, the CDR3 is TGTGCCAGCAGTTTATGGACGGACAGGCCGAAGGACACTGAAGCTTTCTTT.